This T cell receptor (beta chain) was sequenced in a study of shared clonotypes between healthy human individuals. Turning to the study itself: Each donor's CD4 naive and CD4 memory cells filled three plates apiece, CD8 naive two, and CD8 memory one. General study results and limits: Estimated richness was generally greater in naive than memory subsets. It was the non-shared clonotypes that had lower generation probabilities than clonotypes shared by all four donors.

The data were produced by immunoSEQ multiplex PCR, yet TCRdb's version contains in-frame clones alone and is incomplete. The sample lists hundreds of thousands of clones; 96% were seen once. The CDR3 consists of 14 residues. V lost 0 bases and J lost 4, with 10 bases in between. Germline V gene sequence: CDR1 SGHRS, CDR2 YFSETQ. A remark on this clone: Its specificity is not known. Different DNA sequences within this sample yield the same CDR3.

The V gene is TRBV5-1, the J gene TRBJ2-5; a possible D gene is TRBD1 (8 bases). The specimen was memory CD8+ T cells sorted from blood. Subset defined: CD45RO+ cells pooled with CCR7-negative TemRA cells. The receptor was isolated from a man aged 25-45 years in good health. This chain's CDR3 is CASSLDRGGETQYF. CDR3 nucleotide sequence: TGCGCCAGCAGCTTGGACAGGGGGGGAGAGACCCAGTACTTC.